This is a list of T cell receptor beta chains from one sample in a study of blood T cell repertoires in COVID-19. Profiled with immunoSEQ multiplex PCR; TCRdb holds only in-frame clones, not every one. The sample lists 12,000 to 15,000 clones; 70% to 90% were seen once. Specimen: peripheral blood. The receptor source for this set is a human donor in a cohort sampled during active COVID-19. Each CDR3 is given with its conserved first and last residue. Each record gives: clone size, D gene, V gene, J gene, CDR3 DNA, CDR3 protein. A D gene is named only where the DNA matches it firmly. Clone size is not always given. Where it is, it says once, few, many or a class for expanded clones.

NA	NA	TRBV6-6	TRBJ1-1	TGTGCCAGCAGTCCTCAGGGGCCTTGGGGAGGGAGCCCTGAAGCTTTCTTT	CASSPQGPWGGSPEAFF
NA	NA	TRBV30	TRBJ2-7	TGTGCCTGGAGTCTCAACAGGGTCGAGCAGTACTTC	CAWSLNRVEQYF
NA	NA	TRBV23-1	TRBJ1-5	TGCGCCAGCAGTCAATGCGGCGGTAGCAATCAGCCCCAGCATTTT	CASSQCGGSNQPQHF
NA	TRBD1	TRBV3-1/TRBV3-2	TRBJ2-7	TGTGCCAGCAGCCAAGGGACAGGGGGTAGCTACGAGCAGTACTTC	CASSQGTGGSYEQYF
NA	NA	TRBV28	TRBJ2-7	TGTGCCAGCAGTTTGGGGGGTCCTTACGAGCAGTACTTC	CASSLGGPYEQYF
NA	NA	TRBV7-3	TRBJ2-1	TGTGCCAGCAGCCCCGGAGGGCCTTACAATGAGCAGTTCTTC	CASSPGGPYNEQFF
once	NA	TRBV2	TRBJ2-2	TGTGCCAGCAGTGGGCACAGGCTCAACACCGGGGAGCTGTTTTTT	CASSGHRLNTGELFF
NA	NA	TRBV18	TRBJ2-5	TGTGCCAGCTCACCACCCAGGGAGACCCAGTACTTC	CASSPPRETQYF
NA	TRBD2	TRBV9	TRBJ2-1	TGTGCCAGCAGCGTAGCGTCGGGGACTAGCGGGAGTGATGAGCAGTTCTTC	CASSVASGTSGSDEQFF
NA	NA	TRBV19	TRBJ1-5	TGTGCCAGTAGTATAGCTGAGGTCCAGCCCCAGCATTTT	CASSIAEVQPQHF
NA	TRBD1	TRBV3-1/TRBV3-2	TRBJ1-4	TGTGCCAGCAGCCATGAGGGAACCGGGACAGGGAATGAAAAACTGTTTTTT	CASSHEGTGTGNEKLFF
NA	TRBD1	TRBV4-1	TRBJ2-7	TGCGCCAGCAGCCAAACCGGGACAGGGGGCTACGAGCAGTACTTC	CASSQTGTGGYEQYF
NA	NA	TRBV25-1	TRBJ2-1	TGTGCCAGCAGTGAATATCGTGGCAGGGCCCATGAGCAGTTCTTC	CASSEYRGRAHEQFF
NA	NA	TRBV6-5	TRBJ1-4	TGTGCCAGCAGTTCGGGGGGCCGTGAAAAACTGTTTTTT	CASSSGGREKLFF
NA	TRBD1	TRBV5-4	TRBJ1-5	TGTGCCAGCAGCTTGGGAGGGACAGGGGCTGGGAATCAGCCCCAGCATTTT	CASSLGGTGAGNQPQHF
NA	NA	TRBV6-5	TRBJ1-5	TGTGCCAGCCAGGGGACCAATCAGCCCCAGCATTTT	CASQGTNQPQHF
NA	TRBD2	TRBV20-1	TRBJ2-5	TGCAGTGCTAGTAAACTAGCGGGAGTACAAGAGACCCAGTACTTC	CSASKLAGVQETQYF
once	NA	TRBV7-9	TRBJ1-2	TGTGCCAGCAGCTCGAAGACAGGTCCAGCTAACTATGGCTACACCTTC	CASSSKTGPANYGYTF
NA	NA	TRBV30	TRBJ1-6	TGTGCCTGGACCCCCCCTCTCGCTAGAACACCCCTCCACTTT	CAWTPPLARTPLHF
NA	NA	TRBV7-9	TRBJ1-6	TGTGCCAGCAGCTTAGGCCACAGGGATTCACCCCTCCACTTT	CASSLGHRDSPLHF
NA	NA	TRBV11-2	TRBJ1-1	TGTGCCAGCAGCGACCATACAGGTCGCACTGAAGCTTTCTTT	CASSDHTGRTEAFF
NA	TRBD1	TRBV11-3	TRBJ1-1	TGTGCCAGCAGCCTACGGGACAGGAGAGAAGCTTTCTTT	CASSLRDRREAFF
NA	TRBD1	TRBV5-4	TRBJ2-5	TGTGCCAGCAGCTACGGACAGGGCCGGGGGACCCAGTACTTC	CASSYGQGRGTQYF
NA	NA	TRBV7-9	TRBJ2-5	TGTGCCAGCAGCTTCACGCGGGATCAAGAGACCCAGTACTTC	CASSFTRDQETQYF
NA	NA	TRBV10-2	TRBJ2-5	TGCGCCAGCACCCCGGACAGAAAAGAGACCCAGTACTTC	CASTPDRKETQYF
NA	NA	TRBV11-3	TRBJ1-2	TGTGCCAGCAGCTTAGGTGGAGGGACTAACTATGGCTACACCTTC	CASSLGGGTNYGYTF
NA	NA	TRBV4-1	TRBJ1-5	TGCGCCAGCAGCAAAGGGGGAGGTGGTGGCAATCAGCCCCAGCATTTT	CASSKGGGGGNQPQHF
NA	NA	TRBV10-2	TRBJ2-7	TGCGCCAGCCAACCTCGGGGACTGGTGACCTACGAGCAGTACTTC	CASQPRGLVTYEQYF
NA	NA	TRBV3-1/TRBV3-2	TRBJ1-4	TGTGCCAGCAGCCCGGGACTGGTTGAAAAACTGTTTTTT	CASSPGLVEKLFF
NA	TRBD2	TRBV9	TRBJ2-2	TGTGCCAGCAGCGTAGGCGGGAGTAACACCGGGGAGCTGTTTTTT	CASSVGGSNTGELFF
few	NA	TRBV7-3	TRBJ2-1	TGTGCCAGCAGCTTAGCAGGGTCGGATGAGCAGTTCTTC	CASSLAGSDEQFF
NA	NA	TRBV28	TRBJ1-5	TGTGCCAGCACCATAGGGGGTGCCAATCAGCCCCAGCATTTT	CASTIGGANQPQHF
NA	NA	TRBV7-2	TRBJ1-4	TGTGCCAGCAGCCTACGCCGGAGGACTAATGAAAAACTGTTTTTT	CASSLRRRTNEKLFF
NA	NA	TRBV11-3	TRBJ2-5	TGTGCCAGCAGCTTAAAGCACTCTTCCCAAGAGACCCAGTACTTC	CASSLKHSSQETQYF
NA	TRBD1	TRBV5-1	TRBJ1-2	TGCGCCAGCAGCCGACTGACAGGGGGCGGAGATGGCTACACCTTC	CASSRLTGGGDGYTF
once	NA	TRBV7-9	TRBJ2-1	TGTGCCAGCAGCATTTCAGGGTCTTACAATGAGCAGTTCTTC	CASSISGSYNEQFF
few	TRBD1	TRBV6-5	TRBJ2-7	TGTGCCAGCAATACAGGGGTTCTCTCCTACGAGCAGTACTTC	CASNTGVLSYEQYF
once	NA	TRBV29-1	TRBJ1-2	TGCAGCGTTCGGGGGGGCTGTACCTTC	CSVRGGCTF
NA	TRBD1	TRBV11-1	TRBJ2-7	TGTGCCAGCAGCGCGCGACAGGGGTCCTACGAGCAGTACTTC	CASSARQGSYEQYF
once	TRBD1	TRBV5-1	TRBJ1-1	TGCGCCAGCACCAGAGGGGGGACAGGGGAGAACACTGAAGCTTTCTTT	CASTRGGTGENTEAFF
NA	TRBD1	TRBV30	TRBJ1-1	TGTGCCTGGGTTCGACAGGGGCGACTCATGAACACTGAAGCTTTCTTT	CAWVRQGRLMNTEAFF
NA	NA	TRBV11-3	TRBJ2-1	TGTGCCAGCAGCCGAAGAGGTTACAATGAGCAGTTCTTC	CASSRRGYNEQFF
NA	NA	TRBV5-6	TRBJ1-1	TGTGCCAGCAGCCCGGTCCTAAGTACTGAAGCTTTCTTT	CASSPVLSTEAFF
NA	NA	TRBV27	TRBJ2-7	TGTGCCAGCAGTTTATCTCCCGGGGGGCGGCACGAGCAGTACTTC	CASSLSPGGRHEQYF
NA	TRBD2	TRBV27	TRBJ2-7	TGTGCCAGCAGTCTCCGCTGGGGACTAGAAATCTACGAGCAGTACTTC	CASSLRWGLEIYEQYF
NA	TRBD2	TRBV2	TRBJ2-7	TGTGCCAGCAGTGTTGATCAGGGAGGGTACGAGCAGTACTTC	CASSVDQGGYEQYF
NA	TRBD1	TRBV5-1	TRBJ1-1	TGCGCCAGCCGTTCTGGGACAGATATAATGAACACTGAAGCTTTCTTT	CASRSGTDIMNTEAFF
once	TRBD1	TRBV7-8	TRBJ2-5	TGTGCCAGCAGACAGGGGCCCTTCAAAGCGGTACAAGAGACCCAGTACTTC	CASRQGPFKAVQETQYF
NA	NA	TRBV24-1	TRBJ2-1	TGTGCCACCAGTGATTTGCGAGGGAGGCCCGCTGAGCAGTTCTTC	CATSDLRGRPAEQFF
NA	TRBD1	TRBV5-1	TRBJ2-7	TGCGCCAGCAGCTTCGGAGCAGGGGGCGGCTACGAGCAGTACTTC	CASSFGAGGGYEQYF
NA	NA	TRBV20-1	TRBJ1-2	TGCAGTGCTTGGGGAGCTGGCTACACCTTC	CSAWGAGYTF
NA	TRBD1	TRBV3-1/TRBV3-2	TRBJ1-5	TGTGCCAGCAGCCAGGGACAGGGTTCCAATCAGCCCCAGCATTTT	CASSQGQGSNQPQHF
NA	NA	TRBV19	TRBJ2-7	TGTGCCAGTAGTACAGGGATCGAGCAGTACTTC	CASSTGIEQYF
few	TRBD1	TRBV19	TRBJ2-2	TGTGCCAGTACCCGGGGGACAGGGTCGATCGGGAGTTTAGGGGAGCTGTTTTTT	CASTRGTGSIGSLGELFF